This TCR beta chain is drawn from a study of patients and donors after allogeneic stem cell transplantation. TCRdb re-called the RT-PCR reads through MiXCR, storing one row per CDR3 protein. Among more than 850,000 distinct CDR3 sequences listed, roughly 18% were seen once. Germline loops: CDR1 KGHSH, CDR2 LQKENI. This CDR3 is 16 amino acids long. Trimming cost V 1 base and J 2 bases, with 14 bases left between them. The sample consisted of blood, either unsorted or a sorted T cell fraction (not recorded which). The rearrangement links TRBV18 to TRBJ1-2; tentative D call: TRBD1 (5 bases). The clonotype originates from a human donor who was either an allogeneic HSCT recipient or a stem cell or donor lymphocyte infusion donor (not recorded which). It is not recorded whose cells these are; they may come from a transplant donor. CDR3 sequence: CASSPLPGTENYGYTF. The DNA of the CDR3 is TGTGCCAGCTCACCACTGCCCGGGACGGAAAACTATGGCTACACCTTC.